This T cell receptor (beta chain) was identified in a study of T cells in Graves' hyperthyroidism and ophthalmopathy. Findings and caveats of the study: Researchers report that a 13 V-J model separated ophthalmopathy from stable hyperthyroidism.

This CDR3 is built from 11 residues. V dropped 3 bases and J dropped 16 bases, with 11 bases sitting between them. CDR1 and CDR2 (germline): SGDLS, YYNGEE. Amplified regions were TCR beta CDR3 sequences from RNA transcripts. A set of HTBI primers served as the primers for a first-round RT-PCR of the TCR CDR3. MiXCR was run by TCRdb on the multiplex PCR reads, yielding one entry per CDR3 protein. This table has roughly 750,000 distinct CDR3 sequences, around 15% appearing once. Remarks on this clonotype: The antigen remains undetermined.

What was sequenced was blood. The J gene is TRBJ1-6, the V gene TRBV9; maybe TRBD1 (5 bases). The source is a man aged 18 to 29 with Graves' hyperthyroidism. The CDR3 DNA sequence: TGTGCCAGCAGCGCACCGGGACTTCTCCACTTT. Translated: CASSAPGLLHF. The complete variable domain, with remaining parts taken from reference TRBV9 and TRBJ1-6, reads DSGVTQTPKHLITATGQRVTLRCSPRSGDLSVYWYQQSLDQGLQFLIQYYNGEERAKGNILERFSAQQFPDLHSELNLSSLELGDSALYFCASSAPGLLHFGNGTRLTVT.